The 6 T cell receptor beta chains reported below all come from one sample, sequenced in a study of T cell changes during pregnancy in multiple sclerosis. The table came from immunoSEQ multiplex PCR; TCRdb's copy has only in-frame clones and leaves some out. The sample lists about 64,000 clones, around 91% occurring once. The sequencing here drew on peripheral blood, taken in the third trimester of pregnancy. These receptors originate from a female donor in good health, enrolled as a control in a pregnancy study.

This chain links TRBV11-3 with TRBJ2-2, with 7 bases matching TRBD2. This CDR3 comprises 14 residues. V shed 6 bases, J shed 1 base, and the junction held 2 bases outside the gene matches. The germline gives CDR1 SGHNT, CDR2 YENEEA. DNA for the CDR3: TGTGCCAGCAGAGGCGGGGGGAACACCGGGGAGCTGTTTTTT. Translating it yields CASRGGGNTGELFF.

This chain uses TRBV4-1 with TRBJ2-7, with 8 bases lining up with TRBD1. The germline gives CDR1 MGHRA, CDR2 YSYEKL. Unmatched junction bases numbered 15, after V lost 4 bases and J lost 4 bases. The CDR3 contains 17 residues. Written as DNA, the CDR3 is TGCGCCAGCAGCCTTCTATCACCTGGACAGGGCAATTACGAGCAGTACTTC. Protein: CASSLLSPGQGNYEQYF.

The chain carries TRBV11-2 and TRBJ1-1, with 8 positions matching TRBD1. Per the germline V gene, CDR1 is SGHAT and CDR2 is FQNNGV. There are 15 residues in the CDR3. The J segment lost 1 base and the V segment lost 5 bases, leaving 6 bases of the junction unmatched. Here the CDR3 reads CASSPFRGQNTEAFF. CDR3 DNA: TGTGCCAGCAGCCCCTTCAGGGGGCAGAACACTGAAGCTTTCTTT.

J is TRBJ2-5 and V is TRBV11-2, with a tentative D call TRBD1 (7 bases). CDR3 length equals 15 residues. Germline V gene lookup returns CDR1 SGHAT and CDR2 FQNNGV. Trimming cost V 3 bases and J 3 bases, with 14 bases left between them. CDR3 loop: CASSFGGQMKETQYF. CDR3 nucleotides: TGTGCCAGCAGCTTCGGGGGACAGATGAAAGAGACCCAGTACTTC.

This chain links TRBV30 with TRBJ1-1; D is possibly TRBD1 (6 bases). The CDR3 totals 13 residues. V was trimmed by 4 bases and J by 8 bases, leaving 17 bases between them. Germline V gives CDR1 GTSNPN, CDR2 SVGIG (reference sequence). The CDR3 is CAWIRGGAAEAFF. The CDR3 bases are TGTGCCTGGATTAGGGGGGGGGCGGCGGAAGCTTTCTTT.

The chain links TRBV9 to TRBJ2-3; 12 bases agree with TRBD2. The V gene's germline CDR1 is SGDLS and CDR2 YYNGEE. Trimming took 6 bases from V and 8 from J; bases not matched to a gene: 10. The CDR3 extends over 15 amino acids. The CDR3 nucleotides are TGTGCCAGCAACCCTAGCGGGAGGGCCGAGGGTACGCAGTATTTT. Its translation is CASNPSGRAEGTQYF.